The 23 T cell receptor beta chains below all came from one sample that was sequenced in a study of T cell changes during pregnancy in multiple sclerosis. Profiling relied on immunoSEQ multiplex PCR, and the TCRdb table lists in-frame clones only, not all of them. The table shows around 50,000 clones, with roughly 94% occurring only once. The sample in question was CD8+ T cells from peripheral blood mononuclear cells, obtained in the first trimester of pregnancy. The source is a female donor with multiple sclerosis, enrolled in a pregnancy study.

J is TRBJ2-3 and V is TRBV6-4; 12 bases map to TRBD1. Germline-derived CDR1 and CDR2 are MRHNA and SNTAGT. The J segment lost 4 bases and the V segment lost 0 bases, leaving 5 bases of the junction unmatched. The CDR3 length is 17 residues. The CDR3 protein is CASSDSAGTGGADTQYF. DNA for the CDR3: TGTGCCAGCAGTGACTCGGCCGGGACAGGGGGCGCAGATACGCAGTATTTT.

The V gene is TRBV7-8, the J gene TRBJ2-5; TRBD2 agrees at 12 bases. The CDR3 runs 16 residues. After removal of 11 bases from V and 2 bases from J, the junction contained 12 bases not matched to a gene. Germline assignment: CDR1 SGHVS and CDR2 FQNEAQ. The CDR3 nucleotides read TGTGCCTCGGGGGGGGGACTAGCGGGTCTTCAAGAGACCCAGTACTTC. Amino acid sequence: CASGGGLAGLQETQYF.

The J gene is TRBJ1-1, the V gene TRBV28, with 7 nucleotides matching TRBD1. The CDR3 length is 14 residues. After removal of 6 bases from V and 0 bases from J, the junction contained 4 bases not matched to a gene. Germline V CDR1 and CDR2: MDHEN, SYDVKM. The CDR3 sequence: CASSYDRVNTEAFF. CDR3 DNA sequence: TGTGCCAGCAGCTACGACAGGGTGAACACTGAAGCTTTCTTT.

V usage is TRBV10-3 and J usage is TRBJ2-7; tentatively, D is TRBD2 (6 bases). Trimming left V 3 bases short and J 6 bases short, with 24 bases between. The CDR3 is made up of 17 amino acids. Per germline, CDR1 ENHRY and CDR2 SYGVKD. The CDR3 here is CAISDNGFGLDGSEQYF. CDR3 in DNA: TGTGCCATCAGTGATAATGGGTTCGGACTGGACGGGAGCGAGCAGTACTTC.

The chain links TRBV7-9 to TRBJ2-2; 9 bases are shared with TRBD1. From germline, CDR1 is SEHNR and CDR2 FQNEAQ (reference sequence). V lost 4 bases to trimming and J lost 5 bases; unmatched junction nucleotides: 8. The CDR3 sequence is 16 residues long. CDR3 protein: CASSSTGTGNTGELFF. The CDR3 DNA follows: TGTGCCAGCAGCTCAACCGGGACAGGGAATACCGGGGAGCTGTTTTTT.

The CDR3: CAWSPLGGFAEAFF. CDR3 in DNA: TGTGCCTGGAGTCCCCTGGGGGGGTTCGCTGAAGCTTTCTTT. This rearrangement joins TRBV30 to TRBJ1-1; D is perhaps TRBD1 (5 bases). Germline lookup yields CDR1 GTSNPN and CDR2 SVGIG (reference sequence). The V and J ends lost 2 bases and 6 bases respectively, with 16 bases between them. There are 14 residues in the CDR3.

The CDR3 nucleotides read TGTGCCAGTAGTTTGCACATCTGGGACAGGGGTCCACGCACCGGGGAGCTGTTTTTT. Protein: CASSLHIWDRGPRTGELFF. The chain is built from TRBV19 and TRBJ2-2; 10 bases match TRBD1. Germline V gene sequence: CDR1 LNHDA, CDR2 SQIVND (reference sequence). The CDR3 has 19 amino acids. Trimming at V came to 5 bases and at J to 4 bases, leaving 16 bases not matched to a gene. Looking up the rest from reference TRBV19 and TRBJ2-2 gives the full variable domain: DGGITQSPKYLFRKEGQNVTLSCEQNLNHDAMYWYRQDPGQGLRLIYYSQIVNDFQKGDIAEGYSVSREKKESFPLTVTSAQKNPTAFYLCASSLHIWDRGPRTGELFFGEGSRLTVL.

This chain joins TRBV27 and TRBJ1-1; D is undetermined. V lost 5 bases and J lost 4, with 8 bases in between. CDR3 size: 12 residues. The germline V gene encodes CDR1 MNHEY and CDR2 SMNVEV (reference sequence). The DNA for the CDR3 is TGTGCCAGCAGTCCCGGAGGCACTGAAGCTTTCTTT. This gives the protein CASSPGGTEAFF.

The gene calls are TRBV27 and TRBJ1-2, with a possible D match to TRBD1 (6 bases). Germline V gene data show CDR1 as MNHEY and CDR2 as SMNVEV (reference sequence). Trimming took off 5 bases at V and 5 bases at J, with 18 bases between the two ends. The CDR3 contains 15 residues. DNA for the CDR3: TGTGCCAGCAGTCCCCGGAAGCCTGGACAGTATGGCTACACCTTC. This encodes CASSPRKPGQYGYTF.

The chain employs TRBV7-9 and TRBJ2-1, with unresolved D. The V and J ends lost 0 bases and 5 bases respectively, with 5 bases between them. From germline, CDR1 is SEHNR and CDR2 FQNEAQ (reference sequence). This CDR3 contains 13 residues. The CDR3 coding sequence is TGTGCCAGCAGCTTAGCGGGCCACAATGAGCAGTTCTTC. This codes for CASSLAGHNEQFF. The whole variable domain, filled in from reference TRBV7-9 and TRBJ2-1, reads DTGVSQNPRHKITKRGQNVTFRCDPISEHNRLYWYRQTLGQGPEFLTYFQNEAQLEKSRLLSDRFSAERPKGSFSTLEIQRTEQGDSAMYLCASSLAGHNEQFFGPGTRLTVL.

The rearrangement links TRBV29-1 to TRBJ1-2; D is uncertain. With 0 bases removed from V and 2 bases from J, the gap between germline ends came to 16 bases. The CDR3 covers 16 residues. CDR1 is SQVTM and CDR2 is ANQGSEA in the germline V gene. CDR3 protein: CSVEDYVADINYGYTF. The CDR3 DNA follows: TGCAGCGTTGAAGATTATGTTGCGGATATCAACTATGGCTACACCTTC.

This chain connects TRBV29-1 to TRBJ2-1, with 9 bases identical to TRBD1. This CDR3 is 14 amino acids long. After removal of 8 bases from V and 6 bases from J, the junction contained 11 bases not matched to a gene. Germline values: CDR1 SQVTM, CDR2 ANQGSEA. CDR3 region: CSTSGQGRGNEQFF. The CDR3 DNA reads as TGCAGCACCTCCGGACAGGGGCGAGGCAATGAGCAGTTCTTC.

The chain has TRBV7-6 and TRBJ2-7, with D possibly matching TRBD1 (5 bases). V lost 5 bases and J lost 2, with 10 bases in between. This CDR3 spans 13 amino acids. Germline CDR1 is SGHVS and CDR2 is FNYEAQ. CDR3 loop: CASSADSPYEQYF. The CDR3 bases are TGTGCCAGCAGCGCAGACAGTCCCTACGAGCAGTACTTC.

V is TRBV13 and J is TRBJ1-1; 8 nucleotides align to TRBD1. V shed 5 bases and J 3 bases; nucleotides not matched to a gene: 8. The CDR3 is 15 amino acids. Per germline, CDR1 PRHDT and CDR2 FYEKMQ (reference sequence). The CDR3 protein is CASSTQGQVDTEAFF. The CDR3 DNA sequence: TGTGCCAGCAGCACCCAGGGACAGGTGGACACTGAAGCTTTCTTT.

The chain has TRBV4-1 and TRBJ2-5, with TRBD1 matching over 8 bases. The CDR3 contains 14 residues. Germline V gene lookup returns CDR1 MGHRA and CDR2 YSYEKL. The ends lost 1 base at V and 3 bases at J; junction bases unmatched: 1. Here the CDR3 reads CASSQGQGKETQYF. The CDR3 bases are TGCGCCAGCAGCCAAGGACAGGGGAAAGAGACCCAGTACTTC.

This chain joins TRBV15 and TRBJ1-4; D perhaps matches TRBD1 (5 bases). Trimming left V 1 base short and J 6 bases short, with 15 bases between. The germline V gene encodes CDR1 LNHNV and CDR2 YYDKDF (reference sequence). The CDR3 extends over 16 amino acids. In nucleotides, the CDR3 is TGTGCCACCAGCAGAGGAGAGGAAGGGGCTGATGAAAAACTGTTTTTT. Translation gives CATSRGEEGADEKLFF.

The rearrangement links TRBV30 to TRBJ2-1, with D possibly matching TRBD2 (5 bases). CDR3 length: 13 residues. Per the germline V gene, CDR1 is GTSNPN and CDR2 is SVGIG (reference sequence). V was pared by 7 bases and J by 2 bases, with 12 bases between. The CDR3 bases are TGTGCCTATCGAGGGAAGGCCTACAATGAGCAGTTCTTC. This codes for CAYRGKAYNEQFF.

The chain is built from TRBV5-4 and TRBJ2-4; tentative D call: TRBD2 (5 bases). CDR1 SGHNT and CDR2 YYREEE come from the germline V gene (reference sequence). V lost 4 bases, J lost 5 bases, and 7 bases lay in between. The CDR3 runs 12 residues. The DNA for the CDR3 is TGTGCCAGCAGCGATAGCGAAAACATTCAGTACTTC. It codes for CASSDSENIQYF.

The chain combines TRBV7-9 with TRBJ2-7; TRBD1 is a possible D gene (6 bases). This CDR3 has 15 residues. Germline CDR1 and CDR2: SEHNR and FQNEAQ (reference sequence). The V gene lost 5 bases and the J gene lost 2 bases, with 16 bases spanning the gap. In nucleotides, the CDR3 is TGTGCCAGCAGCCTCCGACAGGAAGGGACCTACGAGCAGTACTTC. This translates into CASSLRQEGTYEQYF.

The chain has TRBV5-8 and TRBJ1-2; D is possibly TRBD1 (5 bases). The CDR3 covers 14 residues. Germline CDR1 and CDR2: SGHTS and YDEGEE. V lost 2 bases, J lost 2 bases, and 10 bases lay in between. This CDR3 reads CASSFRGANYGYTF. In nucleotides, the CDR3 is TGTGCCAGCAGCTTTAGGGGCGCAAACTATGGCTACACCTTC.

By its share, this clone is medium-sized (0.01 to 0.1%). The chain has TRBV6-4 and TRBJ2-2, with 8 bases identical to TRBD2. Germline CDR1 and CDR2: MRHNA and SNTAGT. The CDR3 sequence is 13 residues long. V was clipped by 5 bases and J by 4 bases; unmatched bases: 0. The CDR3: CASSSGSTGELFF. The DNA of the CDR3 is TGTGCCAGCAGTAGCGGGAGCACCGGGGAGCTGTTTTTT.

J is TRBJ2-3 and V is TRBV7-8; 7 positions agree with TRBD2. Germline CDR1 is SGHVS and CDR2 is FQNEAQ. V lost 1 base to trimming and J lost 4 bases; unmatched junction nucleotides: 8. The CDR3 has 16 amino acids. Here the CDR3 reads CASSLERRERADTQYF. Written as DNA, the CDR3 is TGTGCCAGCAGCTTAGAAAGGCGGGAGCGGGCAGATACGCAGTATTTT. The full variable domain, rest sourced from reference TRBV7-8 and TRBJ2-3, is GAGVSQSPRYKVAKRGQDVALRCDPISGHVSLFWYQQALGQGPEFLTYFQNEAQLDKSGLPSDRFFAERPEGSVSTLKIQRTQQEDSAVYLCASSLERRERADTQYFGPGTRLTVL.

The gene calls are TRBV27 and TRBJ2-2; 11 bases match TRBD1. With 5 bases clipped from V and 5 bases from J, the junction kept 4 bases outside the gene matches. Germline V CDR1 and CDR2: MNHEY, SMNVEV (reference sequence). This CDR3 has 15 residues. The CDR3: CASSPGTGGTGELFF. The CDR3 bases are TGTGCCAGCAGTCCCGGGACAGGGGGGACCGGGGAGCTGTTTTTT.